This TCR beta chain stems from a study of T-cell reconstitution after alpha-beta-depleted transplantation in children. This CDR3 contains 14 residues. The authors prepared the TCRbeta library with unique molecular identifiers. TCRdb recomputed calls from the PCR reads with MiXCR, one row per CDR3 protein. The table includes some 520,000 distinct CDR3 sequences, around a third detected once. The specimen was PBMCs from the stem cell graft donor, collected from the stem cell graft. This TCR was recovered from a human donor who donated a stem cell graft to a child with aplastic anemia. The chain employs TRBV21-1 and TRBJ2-4. TRBV21-1 is noted as a pseudogene. This chain's CDR3 is CAGTKQDFGDIQYF. The CDR3 DNA sequence: TGTGCCGGAACCAAACAGGATTTTGGTGACATTCAGTACTTC.